Listed below are T cell receptor beta chains from one sample, sequenced in a study of shared clonotypes between healthy human individuals. The repertoire was sequenced with immunoSEQ multiplex PCR; TCRdb's copy has only in-frame clones and lacks some. The sample gives about 2.1 million clones, just under 95% of which show up once; less than 2% is in the top ten. The material sequenced was naive CD8+ T cells from PBMCs. The receptors originated from a man between 18 and 35 years old in good health. Some clones in this sample may be carry-over from other donors' samples. Both conserved end residues are part of each CDR3. Fields, in order: CDR3 protein, CDR3 DNA, clone size, J gene, D gene, V gene. A D gene is named only where the DNA matches it firmly. Clone size is stated in some rows and not others, as once, few, many or a class when expanded.

CASSDPDWSSPEQYF | TGTGCCAGCAGTGATCCAGATTGGTCCAGCCCCGAGCAGTACTTC | NA | TRBJ2-7 | NA | TRBV2
CASSFSLTYEQYF | TGTGCCAGCAGTTTTTCCCTGACCTACGAGCAGTACTTC | NA | TRBJ2-7 | NA | TRBV27
CASRHLGGGIKDTDTQYF | TGTGCCAGCAGACACCTCGGCGGGGGCATTAAGGACACAGATACGCAGTATTTT | NA | TRBJ2-3 | NA | TRBV28
CASSLKDRLLTNIQYF | TGTGCCAGCAGCTTAAAAGACAGGTTATTGACTAACATTCAGTACTTC | NA | TRBJ2-4 | NA | TRBV7-9
CASSSQGRREKLFF | TGTGCCAGTAGTTCACAGGGGAGAAGGGAAAAACTGTTTTTT | NA | TRBJ1-4 | TRBD1 | TRBV19
CASSLRTRVNNEQFF | TGTGCCAGCAGTTTGAGGACTAGGGTGAACAATGAGCAGTTCTTC | once | TRBJ2-1 | TRBD2 | TRBV28
CASTIGGSEQYF | TGTGCCAGTACCATAGGGGGGAGCGAGCAGTACTTC | NA | TRBJ2-7 | NA | TRBV11-2
CASSLRFGGETQYF | TGTGCCAGCAGCTTGAGGTTTGGGGGAGAGACCCAGTACTTC | NA | TRBJ2-5 | NA | TRBV5-6
CASRDRGGYGYTF | TGTGCCAGCAGGGATCGAGGGGGCTATGGCTACACCTTC | NA | TRBJ1-2 | NA | TRBV7-2
CASTKKGAPSYEQYF | TGTGCCAGCACCAAAAAGGGTGCCCCCTCCTACGAGCAGTACTTC | NA | TRBJ2-7 | NA | TRBV27
CASSPGFADEQFF | TGCGCCAGCAGCCCAGGTTTCGCCGATGAGCAGTTCTTC | NA | TRBJ2-1 | NA | TRBV5-1
CATSSGFGNTIYF | TGTGCCACCAGCTCAGGGTTTGGAAACACCATATATTTT | NA | TRBJ1-3 | NA | TRBV15
CAISESRVNTEAFF | TGTGCCATCAGTGAGAGTAGGGTTAACACTGAAGCTTTCTTT | NA | TRBJ1-1 | NA | TRBV10-3
CASSLDPSPYEQYF | TGCGCCAGCAGCTTGGATCCCAGTCCCTACGAGCAGTACTTC | NA | TRBJ2-7 | NA | TRBV5-1
CASSLDGTGAGGTEAFF | TGCGCCAGCAGCTTGGATGGGACAGGGGCTGGGGGCACTGAAGCTTTCTTT | NA | TRBJ1-1 | TRBD1 | TRBV5-1
CASSPNRVAQPQHF | TGTGCCAGCAGTCCTAACAGGGTCGCCCAGCCCCAGCATTTT | few | TRBJ1-5 | NA | TRBV28
CAWSLESSYNSPLHF | TGTGCCTGGAGTCTGGAGAGCTCCTATAATTCACCCCTCCACTTT | NA | TRBJ1-6 | NA | TRBV30
CASSLRPNYGYTF | TGTGCCAGCAGCTTACGACCGAACTATGGCTACACCTTC | NA | TRBJ1-2 | NA | TRBV7-9
CASSIDEQTFTNTGELFF | TGTGCCAGTAGTATAGATGAACAGACTTTTACGAACACCGGGGAGCTGTTTTTT | NA | TRBJ2-2 | NA | TRBV19
CASSQLTGKGEQFF | TGCGCCAGCAGCCAGCTCACGGGCAAGGGTGAGCAGTTCTTC | NA | TRBJ2-1 | NA | TRBV4-3
CASSSRGLGTEAFF | TGTGCCAGCAGTTCCAGGGGTTTGGGCACTGAAGCTTTCTTT | NA | TRBJ1-1 | NA | TRBV27
CSVDGGSIHEQYF | TGCAGCGTTGATGGTGGCAGTATCCACGAGCAGTACTTC | NA | TRBJ2-7 | NA | TRBV29-1
CASSLVRSPTDTQYF | TGTGCCAGCAGCTTAGTGAGGTCCCCCACAGATACGCAGTATTTT | NA | TRBJ2-3 | NA | TRBV11-2